A single sample gave rise to the 17 T cell receptor beta chains below, sequenced in a study of low-dose radiotherapy and immunotherapy resistance in tumors. Stated time point: after trial treatment. Treatment meaning: LDRT plus nivolumab, ipilimumab, low-dose cyclophosphamide and aspirin (RACIN trial). Alpha- and beta-chain coverage of first-strand cDNA came from TRAV- and TRBV-specific primers. It was with a constant-region primer and a V-primer adapter that TCRs were amplified over approximately 18 PCR cycles. TCRdb re-analysed the reads in MiXCR, keeping a single row per CDR3 protein. The repertoire includes around 80,000 distinct CDR3 sequences, 15% to 20% of them detected once, and less than 1.5% sits in the top ten. The sequencing here drew on PBMCs, taken after low-dose radiotherapy plus immunotherapy. All receptors come from a male donor with prostate cancer.

This chain links TRBV25-1 with TRBJ1-2; D unresolved. CDR3 length: 11 amino acids. CDR1 and CDR2 from the germline V gene are MGHDK and SYGVNS. V lost 7 bases and J lost 2, with 5 bases in between. The CDR3 region has the DNA TGTGCCAGCAATACAAACTATGGCTACACCTTC. Protein: CASNTNYGYTF.

V gene TRBV7-9 combines with J gene TRBJ1-1; D remains unclear. This CDR3 is 13 amino acids long. V was cut by 5 bases and J by 3 bases, with 10 bases left in between. Germline assignment: CDR1 SEHNR and CDR2 FQNEAQ (reference sequence). The CDR3 coding sequence is TGTGCCAGCAGCCTCATCCGAGACACTGAAGCTTTCTTT. Its translation: CASSLIRDTEAFF.

This clonotype was counted a single time. A far larger clone is just one base off, so this is likely a read error. This chain links TRBV5-6 with TRBJ2-1, with D possibly TRBD1 on 5 matching bases. The CDR3 totals 14 residues. Germline-derived CDR1 and CDR2 are SGHDT and YYEEEE. The V end was cut by 0 bases, the J end by 13 bases, with 17 bases between. CDR3 coding DNA: TGTGCCAGCAGCTTGGGCAGGGCCCAAGAGACCCAGTTCTTC. The encoded protein is CASSLGRAQETQFF.

At least ten counts were recorded for this clonotype. V and J are TRBV30 and TRBJ1-5; D possibly corresponds to TRBD1 (6 bases). The V gene's germline CDR1 is GTSNPN and CDR2 SVGIG (reference sequence). Trimming cost V 4 bases and J 7 bases, with 17 bases left between them. The CDR3 has 14 amino acids. As DNA, the CDR3 is TGTGCCTGGACTAAGACGCAGGGGACCCAGCCCCAGCATTTT. This translates into CAWTKTQGTQPQHF.

This clonotype was picked up many times. The chain has TRBV20-1 and TRBJ2-7, with 7 bases that match TRBD1. V gave up 1 base and J gave up 2 bases; unmatched junction bases: 2. This CDR3 comprises 13 residues. Looked up from germline, CDR1 is DFQATT and CDR2 is SNEGSKA (reference sequence). CDR3 sequence reads: CSARVTGAYEQYF. Here the CDR3 DNA reads TGCAGTGCTAGAGTTACAGGGGCCTACGAGCAGTACTTC.

This clonotype was recorded many times. The genes are TRBV7-2 and TRBJ2-7, with a tentative D call TRBD1 (6 bases). CDR1 SGHTA and CDR2 FQGNSA come from the germline V gene. The length of the CDR3 is 15 residues. Trimming removed 1 base from V and 0 bases from J, with 10 bases in between. CDR3 amino acids: CASSLVGGSSYEQYF. CDR3 nucleotides: TGTGCCAGCAGCTTAGTAGGGGGAAGCTCCTACGAGCAGTACTTC.

This clonotype was counted many times. The chain recombines TRBV4-1 with TRBJ2-3, with 12 bases that match TRBD2. CDR1 MGHRA and CDR2 YSYEKL come from the germline V gene. The ends lost 4 bases at V and 5 bases at J; junction bases unmatched: 7. The CDR3 loop spans 16 amino acids. The CDR3 spells CASSRRLAGDGDTQYF. Here the CDR3 DNA reads TGCGCCAGCAGCCGCAGACTAGCGGGAGATGGAGATACGCAGTATTTT.

This clonotype came up many times. This chain links TRBV29-1 with TRBJ1-1; TRBD1 matches 8 bases. The V gene end was trimmed by 6 bases and the J gene end by 6 bases; junction bases not matched to a gene: 6. The CDR3 totals 12 residues. Germline V CDR1 and CDR2: SQVTM, ANQGSEA. The CDR3 protein is CSVRDRTSEAFF. CDR3 nucleotides: TGCAGCGTACGGGACAGGACGTCTGAAGCTTTCTTT. The full variable domain, its missing parts supplied by reference TRBV29-1 and TRBJ1-1, is SAVISQKPSRDICQRGTSLTIQCQVDSQVTMMFWYRQQPGQSLTLIATANQGSEATYESGFVIDKFPISRPNLTFSTLTVSNMSPEDSSIYLCSVRDRTSEAFFGQGTRLTVV.

This clonotype was picked up many times. The chain carries TRBV4-1 and TRBJ2-4, with 11 bases fitting TRBD1. The length of the CDR3 is 21 residues. CDR1 is MGHRA and CDR2 is YSYEKL in the germline V gene. With V trimmed by 0 bases and J by 1 base, 14 bases remained unmatched. CDR3 bases: TGCGCCAGCAGCCAAGATTATAGTTCCGGACAGGGGGCTTTTGCCAAAAACATTCAGTACTTC. It specifies CASSQDYSSGQGAFAKNIQYF.

The sample holds many counts of this clonotype. The V gene is TRBV29-1, the J gene TRBJ1-2, with D tentatively TRBD1 (6 bases). The CDR3 consists of 13 residues. CDR1 SQVTM and CDR2 ANQGSEA come from the germline V gene. V lost 2 bases and J 2 bases, leaving 9 bases between the germline ends. CDR3 coding DNA: TGCAGCGTTGAATGGCAGGGGAACTATGGCTACACCTTC. It is translated as CSVEWQGNYGYTF.

This clonotype was detected many times. The gene calls are TRBV11-2 and TRBJ2-2; 11 nucleotides agree with TRBD2. Per the germline V gene, CDR1 is SGHAT and CDR2 is FQNNGV. The CDR3 totals 18 residues. With 3 bases clipped from V and 2 bases from J, the junction kept 8 bases outside the gene matches. The CDR3 is CASSFWLAGGPNTGELFF. The DNA of the CDR3 is TGTGCCAGCAGCTTCTGGTTAGCGGGAGGGCCCAACACCGGGGAGCTGTTTTTT.

This clonotype was seen many times. The V and J genes are TRBV28 and TRBJ2-2; TRBD2 aligns across 8 bases. CDR1 is MDHEN, CDR2 SYDVKM, per germline. There are 14 residues in the CDR3. The trim removed 3 bases at V and 6 bases at J, leaving 3 bases unmatched. CDR3 region: CASSFLAGAGELFF. In DNA form, the CDR3 reads TGTGCCAGCAGTTTTCTAGCGGGCGCCGGGGAGCTGTTTTTT.

Only one count was recorded for this clonotype. The rearrangement links TRBV11-1 to TRBJ2-1; 8 bases map to TRBD1. The CDR3 runs to 14 residues. V lost 3 bases, J lost 4 bases, and 2 bases stayed unmatched. Germline CDR1 SGHAT, CDR2 FQDESV (reference sequence). The CDR3 sequence: CASSFGQGYNEQFF. The CDR3 nucleotides read TGTGCCAGCAGCTTTGGACAGGGTTACAATGAGCAGTTCTTC.

This clonotype was seen repeatedly, ten times or more. The rearrangement uses TRBV11-2 and TRBJ1-2; no clear D. This CDR3 is 14 amino acids long. V gave up 5 bases and J gave up 8 bases, with 18 bases separating them. Germline V gives CDR1 SGHAT, CDR2 FQNNGV. The CDR3 reads CASSPQTTASGYTF. The CDR3 DNA reads TGTGCCAGCAGCCCCCAGACTACGGCGAGCGGCTACACCTTC.

This rearrangement joins TRBV11-2 to TRBJ2-1, with a possible D match to TRBD2 (6 bases). The CDR3 runs to 14 residues. Germline lookup yields CDR1 SGHAT and CDR2 FQNNGV. V shed 5 bases and J shed 7 bases, with 15 bases lying between them. Written as DNA, the CDR3 is TGTGCCAGCAGCGCCCCGGGGGACTGGAATGAGCAGTTCTTC. Protein sequence: CASSAPGDWNEQFF.

At least ten counts were recorded for this clonotype. The chain joins TRBV28 to TRBJ1-2; D not certain. The CDR3 runs 14 residues. V was trimmed by 6 bases and J by 4 bases, leaving 15 bases between them. Germline V gene lookup returns CDR1 MDHEN and CDR2 SYDVKM. The CDR3 DNA reads TGTGCCAGCAGGGAGGACGGTACCGGCTATGGCTACACCTTC. It specifies CASREDGTGYGYTF.

On this clonotype itself: A far larger clone lies a single base away; this is likely a read error. Here the CDR3 omits its conserved ending phenylalanine or tryptophan, so a read error is the likely source. This chain joins TRBV12-3 or TRBV12-4 and TRBJ2-3; a weak D match, TRBD1 (5 bases). The CDR3 covers 15 residues. Trimming stripped 6 bases from V and 0 bases from J, with 13 bases between. The CDR3 DNA reads as TGTGCCAGCAGCCCAGGGCGATCTAGCACAGATACGCAGTATTCT. It translates to CASSPGRSSTDTQYS.